This T cell receptor beta chain was retrieved from a study of blood T cell repertoires in COVID-19 (dated by TCRdb to between 2020 and 2021). Notes on the research overall: Samples from collaborators originated in the United States, Italy and Spain and spanned both the acute and convalescent phases of COVID-19. The material from the prospective study consisted of cDNA or gDNA derived from T cells, B-cell-depleted T cells, or PBMCs. Deeply sampled blood TCRbeta repertoires from subjects exposed to, actively infected with, or recovered from COVID-19 were included in the dataset. The repertoires were released in a freely available public database intended as a resource for research on the immune response to SARS-CoV-2. The samples were drawn from the first 160 participants of the ongoing ImmuneRACE study and from 950 to 1,500 subjects provided by 6 global collaborators. Sample metadata almost always included a de-identified subject ID, COVID-19 status, age in years and sex. Where available, HLA class I and class II types were obtained from metadata supplied by the sample provider rather than from assay-based typing. Overall results and qualifications from the work: How much clinical and demographic metadata was included differed by source and by participant, and the metadata was provided uncurated.

The immunoSEQ Assay, a bias-controlled multiplex PCR, was used to amplify TCRbeta CDR3 regions from genomic DNA. In the source study's methods: The number of nucleated cells in each sample was estimated by amplification of reference gene primers within the assay. To quantify the absolute abundance of each unique TCRbeta CDR3 rearrangement, sequence reads were collapsed and filtered. For each sample, productive Simpson clonality was calculated as the square root of Simpson's diversity index across productive rearrangements. TCRdb's version of the immuneACCESS table is confined to in-frame rearrangements and falls short of the full clone set. An unresolved V gene accounts for under half of the shortfall where checked; the remainder is of unknown origin. That table supplies the V and J calls and clone size; D and trimming were determined from the DNA. This sample has roughly 250,000 clones in its table, and 80% to 90% of those were observed once. Approximately 12% of the sample is taken by the ten largest.

This clone was detected only once. Its antigen remains unidentified. No much larger clone is present one base from it, and per-base qualities are unavailable. In Seattle, one collaborating source enrolled patients while the infection was active and tracked those patients longitudinally over the course of disease. Whole blood was collected in K2EDTA tubes by collaborating institutions according to the institutions' own protocols. For TCRbeta analysis, collaborators shipped samples in one of three forms: frozen whole blood, isolated PBMCs, or DNA extracted from either of those sample types. CDR1 and CDR2, per the germline V gene, are WSHSY and SAAADI. The CDR3 runs 11 residues from the cysteine to the phenylalanine. Only the CDR3 portion is preserved as DNA: 33 bases, with reading frame beginning at the first base. V drops 3 bases and J drops 6 bases, leaving 6 bases in between.

The rearrangement joined TRBV10-2 to TRBJ2-7; too little of a D gene remains to name it. The sequence derives from a woman aged 25 to 39 with COVID-19, enrolled during active disease. The material sequenced was peripheral blood. The CDR3 is CASSDSGEQYF. The sequenced DNA is TGCGCCAGCAGTGACTCCGGCGAGCAGTACTTC.